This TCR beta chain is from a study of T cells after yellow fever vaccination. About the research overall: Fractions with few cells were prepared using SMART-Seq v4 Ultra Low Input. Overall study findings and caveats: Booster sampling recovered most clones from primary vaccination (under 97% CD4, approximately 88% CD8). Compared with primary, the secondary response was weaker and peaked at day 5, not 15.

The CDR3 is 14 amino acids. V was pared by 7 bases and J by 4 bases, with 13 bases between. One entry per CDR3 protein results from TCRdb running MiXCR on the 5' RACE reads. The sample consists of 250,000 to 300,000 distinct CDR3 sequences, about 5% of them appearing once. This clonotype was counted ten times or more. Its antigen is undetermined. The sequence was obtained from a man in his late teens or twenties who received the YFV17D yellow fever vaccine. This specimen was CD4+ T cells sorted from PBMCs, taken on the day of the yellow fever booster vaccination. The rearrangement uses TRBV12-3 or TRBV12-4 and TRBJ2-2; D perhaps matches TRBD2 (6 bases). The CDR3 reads CASNGAGSTGELFF. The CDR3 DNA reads TGTGCCAGCAACGGGGCGGGGAGCACCGGGGAGCTGTTTTTT.